Described below is a single T cell receptor (beta chain) sequence and its context. Its matching antigen is unknown. Given a far larger clone just one base away, this is likely a sequencing read error. Per the original methods: ImmunoSEQ output held junction-only sequences without quality scores, so filtering differed. This table comes from immunoSEQ multiplex PCR, and its TCRdb copy is limited to in-frame clones, with some not included. Clone size and the V and J calls come from that table; the DNA yielded D and trimming. The table shows about 490,000 clones, with less than 80% occurring only once. The sample belongs to a study of shared clonotypes between healthy human individuals. The CDR3 contains 16 residues. Germline assignment: CDR1 SQVTM and CDR2 ANQGSEA. Study conclusions and caveats: Deeper or shallower sequencing was expected to change how clonotypes are shared among donors.

The V call is TRBV29-1, the J call TRBJ2-2; TRBD2 matches 13 bases. The sequence derives from a woman aged 40 to 55 in good health. Some clones in this sample may be carry-over from other donors' samples. The sequencing input was PBMCs. The CDR3 here is CSVPRTSGSSTWELFF. The CDR3 DNA sequence: TGCAGCGTCCCCAGGACTAGCGGGAGCTCCACCTGGGAGCTGTTTTTT.